The 8 T cell receptor beta chains given below trace back to one sample, sequenced in a study of molecular identifiers for immune sequencing clone quantification. Via MiXCR, TCRdb re-called the PCR reads, giving one row per CDR3 protein. The sample has over 600,000 distinct CDR3 sequences, just under 20% seen once. The source material was naive CD8+ T cells from blood, with Jurkat cell RNA spiked in. Noted subset: FACS-sorted CD8+CD4-CCR7+CD45RA+ naive T cells. The receptors derive from a human donor in good health. Some libraries in this study had Jurkat cell RNA spiked in.

This clonotype turned up a few times. The gene calls are TRBV4-3 and TRBJ1-2; 7 bases agree with TRBD1. Germline V gene lookup returns CDR1 LGHNA and CDR2 YSLEER. This CDR3 spans 15 amino acids. The junction had 3 bases not matched to a gene; V was cut back by 1 base and J by 1 base. CDR3 in DNA: TGCGCCAGCAGCCAAGGGACAGGTTATAACTATGGCTACACCTTC. Residues: CASSQGTGYNYGYTF.

This clonotype was observed many times. V gene TRBV4-1 combines with J gene TRBJ1-3; D is possibly TRBD1 (6 bases). This CDR3 is 15 amino acids long. The ends were cut back, 0 bases at V and 7 bases at J, with 13 bases in the middle. Germline lookup yields CDR1 MGHRA and CDR2 YSYEKL. This CDR3 is CASSQDGGFKNTIYF. The CDR3 DNA reads TGCGCCAGCAGCCAAGATGGGGGCTTCAAGAACACCATATATTTT.

This clonotype was recorded many times. Its ends do not fully match the called genes, so a read error is possible. This sequence joins TRBV27 and TRBJ2-7, with unresolved D. Germline CDR1 reads MNHEY; CDR2 reads SMNVEV (reference sequence). The CDR3 is 14 amino acids. The CDR3 sequence is CASSLSGQSYEQYF. The CDR3 DNA reads as TGTGCCAGCAGCTTATCTGGCCAGAGCTACGAGCAGTACTTC.

At least ten counts were recorded for this clonotype. The genes are TRBV28 and TRBJ2-5; maybe TRBD2 (5 bases). V was clipped by 5 bases and J by 7 bases, with 8 bases between them. CDR1 and CDR2 (germline): MDHEN, SYDVKM. The CDR3 covers 11 residues. CDR3 DNA: TGTGCCAGCAGTACCGGAGGGACCCAGTACTTC. This codes for CASSTGGTQYF.

The chain uses TRBV5-5 and TRBJ2-3, with 9 positions matching TRBD2. The CDR3 has 17 residues. Germline V gene lookup returns CDR1 SGHKS and CDR2 YYEKEE (reference sequence). Trimming cost V 2 bases and J 3 bases; bases outside gene matches: 10. The CDR3: CASSFLGGAGGTDTQYF. DNA for the CDR3: TGTGCCAGCAGCTTCCTTGGGGGGGCGGGAGGGACAGATACGCAGTATTTT.

To note about this clonotype: A much larger clone is a single base away; this may be a read error. The chain joins TRBV3-1 to TRBJ2-5, with 7 positions matching TRBD2. CDR1 and CDR2 from the germline V gene are LGHDT and YNNKEL (reference sequence). The V segment lost 11 bases and the J segment 3 bases; nucleotides outside the gene matches: 9. The CDR3 sequence is 13 residues long. The CDR3 DNA is TGTGCCTGCGGCCTTGGACTAGAAGAGACCCAGTACTTC. Its protein is CACGLGLEETQYF.

This clonotype was detected ten times or more. The genes are TRBV28 and TRBJ1-4; D not certain. The germline V gene encodes CDR1 MDHEN and CDR2 SYDVKM. The CDR3 has 14 amino acids. V was cut by 6 bases and J by 0 bases, with 8 bases left in between. The CDR3 nucleotides are TGTGCCAGCAGCGTTATAGCAACTAATGAAAAACTGTTTTTT. Amino acids: CASSVIATNEKLFF. Full variable domain (rest looked up from reference TRBV28 and TRBJ1-4): DVKVTQSSRYLVKRTGEKVFLECVQDMDHENMFWYRQDPGLGLRLIYFSYDVKMKEKGDIPEGYSVSREKKERFSLILESASTNQTSMYLCASSVIATNEKLFFGSGTQLSVL.

Regarding this clonotype: A much larger clone lies one base from this, so it may be a read error. V usage is TRBV24-1 and J usage is TRBJ2-7; D unclear. From germline, CDR1 is KGHDR and CDR2 SFDVKD. This CDR3 region has 14 residues. CDR3 amino acids: CATSPLGNSCEQYF. The CDR3 region has the DNA TGTGCCACCAGTCCCCTGGGAAACTCCTGCGAGCAGTACTTC.